The source of this TCR beta chain is a study of T cells after posttransplantation cyclophosphamide. Points from the study as a whole: Recipient CMV seropositivity and CMV reactivation strongly tracked TRB clonality. TRB overlap between skin or GI tissue T cells and blood was limited. Later post-transplant blood repertoires were often dominated by donor CD8+ memory clones.

This clone was picked up many times. What it binds is not known. V dropped 2 bases and J dropped 2 bases, with 13 bases sitting between them. The CDR3 length is 15 residues. Germline-derived CDR1 and CDR2 are MNHGY and SAAAGT. Assay: immunoSEQ multiplex PCR; the TCRdb copy retains only in-frame clones and omits some. The sample shows approximately 39,000 clones, no singletons; the ten largest hold roughly 2.5%. The V call is TRBV6-8, the J call TRBJ2-7; tentatively, D is TRBD2 (6 bases). Sequencing was carried out using PBMCs. The sequence derives from a man between 45 and 60 years old in good health, CMV-negative, and a related stem cell transplant donor. CDR3 in amino acids: CASSYPGGWTYEQYF. CDR3 nucleotides: TGTGCCAGCAGTTACCCTGGGGGGTGGACCTACGAGCAGTACTTC.